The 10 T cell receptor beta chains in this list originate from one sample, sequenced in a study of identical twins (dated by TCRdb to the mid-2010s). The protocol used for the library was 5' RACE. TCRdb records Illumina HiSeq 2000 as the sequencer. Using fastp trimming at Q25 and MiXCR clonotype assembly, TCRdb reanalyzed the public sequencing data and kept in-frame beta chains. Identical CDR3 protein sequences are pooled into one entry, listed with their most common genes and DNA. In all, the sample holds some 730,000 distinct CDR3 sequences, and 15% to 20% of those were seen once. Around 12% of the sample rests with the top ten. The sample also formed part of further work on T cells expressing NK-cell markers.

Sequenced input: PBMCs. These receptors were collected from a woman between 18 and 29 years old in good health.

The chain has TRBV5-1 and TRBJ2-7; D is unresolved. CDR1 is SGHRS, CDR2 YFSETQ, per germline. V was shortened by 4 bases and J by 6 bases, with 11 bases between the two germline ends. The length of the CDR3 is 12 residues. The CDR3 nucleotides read TGCGCCAGCAGCCCCCACTCGGGCGAGCAGTACTTC. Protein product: CASSPHSGEQYF.

CDR3: CASSYRAGIDGYTF. The CDR3, as DNA: TGTGCCAGCAGTTATCGGGCAGGGATAGATGGCTACACCTTC. The chain couples TRBV6-5 to TRBJ1-2; weak D call: TRBD1 (5 bases). V dropped 3 bases and J dropped 6 bases, with 14 bases sitting between them. Looked up from germline, CDR1 is MNHEY and CDR2 is SVGAGI. The CDR3 is 14 amino acids.

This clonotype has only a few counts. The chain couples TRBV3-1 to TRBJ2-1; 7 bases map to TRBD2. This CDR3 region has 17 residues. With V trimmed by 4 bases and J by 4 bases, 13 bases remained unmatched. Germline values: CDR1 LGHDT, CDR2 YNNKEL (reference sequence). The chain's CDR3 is CASSLLPGASGYNEQFF. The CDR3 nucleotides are TGTGCCAGCAGCCTACTGCCTGGGGCTAGCGGATACAATGAGCAGTTCTTC.

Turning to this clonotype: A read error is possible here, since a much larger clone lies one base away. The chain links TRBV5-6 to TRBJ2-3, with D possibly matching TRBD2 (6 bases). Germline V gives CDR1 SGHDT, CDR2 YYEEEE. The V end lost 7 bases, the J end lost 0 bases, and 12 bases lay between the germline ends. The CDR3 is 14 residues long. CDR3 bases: TGTGCCAGCGGCTCGGGGACTAGCACAGATACGCAGTATTTT. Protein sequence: CASGSGTSTDTQYF.

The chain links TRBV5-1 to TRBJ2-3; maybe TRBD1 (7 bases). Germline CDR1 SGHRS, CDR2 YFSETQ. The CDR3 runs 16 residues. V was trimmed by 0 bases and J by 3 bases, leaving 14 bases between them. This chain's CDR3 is CASSLAWRGRTDTQYF. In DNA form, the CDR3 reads TGCGCCAGCAGCTTGGCCTGGAGGGGGCGAACAGATACGCAGTATTTT.

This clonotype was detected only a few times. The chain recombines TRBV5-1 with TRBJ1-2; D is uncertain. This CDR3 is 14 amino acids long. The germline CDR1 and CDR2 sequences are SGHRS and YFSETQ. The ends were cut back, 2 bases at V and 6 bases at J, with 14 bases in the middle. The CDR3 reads CASSFSPLLNGYTF. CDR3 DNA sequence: TGCGCCAGCAGCTTCTCTCCCCTATTGAATGGCTACACCTTC.

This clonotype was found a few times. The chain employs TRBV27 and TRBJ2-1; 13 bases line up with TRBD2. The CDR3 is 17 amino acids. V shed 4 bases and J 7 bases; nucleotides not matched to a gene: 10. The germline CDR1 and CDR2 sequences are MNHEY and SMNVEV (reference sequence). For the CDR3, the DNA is TGTGCCAGCAGTTCGCGGACTAGCGGGAGTTCTTGGAATGAGCAGTTCTTC. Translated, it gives CASSSRTSGSSWNEQFF.

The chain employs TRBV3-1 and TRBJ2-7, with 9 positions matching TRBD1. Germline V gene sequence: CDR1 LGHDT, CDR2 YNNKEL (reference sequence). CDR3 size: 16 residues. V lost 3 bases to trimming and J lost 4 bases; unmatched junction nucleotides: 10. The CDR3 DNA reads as TGTGCCAGCAGCCACCCTACCGGGACAGGGCCGTACGAGCAGTACTTC. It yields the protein CASSHPTGTGPYEQYF.

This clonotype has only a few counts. The CDR3 loop is CASSPYLPDEQYF. The DNA for the CDR3 is TGTGCCAGCAGTCCTTACCTCCCGGACGAGCAGTACTTC. The chain combines TRBV12-3 or TRBV12-4 with TRBJ2-7; D gene ambiguous. The length of the CDR3 is 13 residues. The ends were cut back, 5 bases at V and 5 bases at J, with 13 bases in the middle.

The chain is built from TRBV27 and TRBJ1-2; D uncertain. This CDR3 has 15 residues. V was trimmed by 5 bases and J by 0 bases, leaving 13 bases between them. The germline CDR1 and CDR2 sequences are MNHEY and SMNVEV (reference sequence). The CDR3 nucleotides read TGTGCCAGCAGTAGTCTAGGACCGCCTAACTATGGCTACACCTTC. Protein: CASSSLGPPNYGYTF.